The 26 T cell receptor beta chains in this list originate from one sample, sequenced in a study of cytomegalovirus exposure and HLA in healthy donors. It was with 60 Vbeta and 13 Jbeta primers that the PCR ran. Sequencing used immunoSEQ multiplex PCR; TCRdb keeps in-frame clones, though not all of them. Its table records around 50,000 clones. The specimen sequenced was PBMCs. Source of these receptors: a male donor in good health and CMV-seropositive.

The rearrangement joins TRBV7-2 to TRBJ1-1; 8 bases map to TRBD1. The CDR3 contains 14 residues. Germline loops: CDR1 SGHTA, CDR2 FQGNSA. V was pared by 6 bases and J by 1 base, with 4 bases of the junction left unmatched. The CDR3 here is CASSPQGGNTEAFF. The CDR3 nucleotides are TGTGCCAGCAGTCCACAGGGGGGGAACACTGAAGCTTTCTTT.

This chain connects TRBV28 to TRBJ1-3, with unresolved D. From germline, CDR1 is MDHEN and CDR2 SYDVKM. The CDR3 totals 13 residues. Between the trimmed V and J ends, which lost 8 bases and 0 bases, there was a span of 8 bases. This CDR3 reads CASSVSSGNTIYF. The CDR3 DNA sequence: TGTGCCAGCTCGGTGAGCTCTGGAAACACCATATATTTT.

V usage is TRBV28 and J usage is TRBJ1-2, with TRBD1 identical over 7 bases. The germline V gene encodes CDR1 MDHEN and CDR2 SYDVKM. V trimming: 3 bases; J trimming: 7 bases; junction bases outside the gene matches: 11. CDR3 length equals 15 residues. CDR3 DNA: TGTGCCAGCAGTTTGCCCGACAGGGTCCTCTCTGGCTACACCTTC. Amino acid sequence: CASSLPDRVLSGYTF.

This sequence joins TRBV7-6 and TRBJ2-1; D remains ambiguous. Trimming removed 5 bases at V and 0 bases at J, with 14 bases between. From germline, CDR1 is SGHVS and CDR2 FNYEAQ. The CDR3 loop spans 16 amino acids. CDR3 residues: CASSTSGISSYNEQFF. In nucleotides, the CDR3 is TGTGCCAGCAGCACGTCAGGTATAAGCTCCTACAATGAGCAGTTCTTC.

Written as DNA, the CDR3 is TGTGCCAGCAGCCTGTTTGGGACAAGAAATGAAAAACTGTTTTTT. Translating gives CASSLFGTRNEKLFF. The chain is built from TRBV14 and TRBJ1-4; a possible D gene is TRBD1 (6 bases). The V gene's germline CDR1 is SGHDN and CDR2 FVKESK. V was trimmed by 4 bases and J by 5 bases, leaving 14 bases between them. This CDR3 region has 15 residues.

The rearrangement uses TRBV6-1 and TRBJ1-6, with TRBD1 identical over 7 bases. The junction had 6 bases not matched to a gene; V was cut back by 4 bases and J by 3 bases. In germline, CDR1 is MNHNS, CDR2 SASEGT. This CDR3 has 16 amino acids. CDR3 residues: CASSAPAGGYNSPLHF. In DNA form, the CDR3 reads TGTGCCAGCAGTGCCCCGGCAGGGGGCTATAATTCACCCCTCCACTTT.

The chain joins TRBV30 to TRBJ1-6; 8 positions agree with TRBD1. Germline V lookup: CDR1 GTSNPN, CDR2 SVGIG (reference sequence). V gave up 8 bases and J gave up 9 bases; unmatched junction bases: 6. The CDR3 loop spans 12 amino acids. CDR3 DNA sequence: TGTGCCACAAGGACAGGGCTTTCACCCCTCCACTTT. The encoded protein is CATRTGLSPLHF.

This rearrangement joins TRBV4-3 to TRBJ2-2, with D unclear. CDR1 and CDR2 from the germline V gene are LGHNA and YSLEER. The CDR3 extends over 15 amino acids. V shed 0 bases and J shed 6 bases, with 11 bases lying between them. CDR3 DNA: TGCGCCAGCAGCCAAGATTGGGCTGGCCCCGGGGAGCTGTTTTTT. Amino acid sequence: CASSQDWAGPGELFF.

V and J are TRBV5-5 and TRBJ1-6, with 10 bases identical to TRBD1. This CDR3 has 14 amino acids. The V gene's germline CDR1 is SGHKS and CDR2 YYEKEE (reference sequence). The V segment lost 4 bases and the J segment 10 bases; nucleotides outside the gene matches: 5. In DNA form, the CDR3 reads TGTGCCAGCAGCCTGACAGGGGGCGACTCACCCCTCCACTTT. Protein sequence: CASSLTGGDSPLHF. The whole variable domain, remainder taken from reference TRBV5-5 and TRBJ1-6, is DAGVTQSPTHLIKTRGQQVTLRCSPISGHKSVSWYQQVLGQGPQFIFQYYEKEERGRGNFPDRFSARQFPNYSSELNVNALLLGDSALYLCASSLTGGDSPLHFGNGTRLTVT.

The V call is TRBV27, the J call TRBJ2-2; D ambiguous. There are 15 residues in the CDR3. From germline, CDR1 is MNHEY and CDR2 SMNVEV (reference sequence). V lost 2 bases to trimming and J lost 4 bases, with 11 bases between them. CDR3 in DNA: TGTGCCAGCAGTTTAGGTTACCCCGGCACCGGGGAGCTGTTTTTT. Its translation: CASSLGYPGTGELFF.

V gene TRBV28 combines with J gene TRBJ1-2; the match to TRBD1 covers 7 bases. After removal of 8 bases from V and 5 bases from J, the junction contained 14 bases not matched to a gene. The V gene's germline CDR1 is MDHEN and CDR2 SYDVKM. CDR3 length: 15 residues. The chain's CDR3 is CASVEQRGTVYGYTF. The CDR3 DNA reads TGTGCCAGCGTAGAACAGAGAGGGACAGTTTATGGCTACACCTTC.

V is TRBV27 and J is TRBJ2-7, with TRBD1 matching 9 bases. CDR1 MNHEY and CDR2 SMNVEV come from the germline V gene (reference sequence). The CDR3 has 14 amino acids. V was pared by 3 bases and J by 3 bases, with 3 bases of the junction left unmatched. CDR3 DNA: TGTGCCAGCAGTTTGGGACAGGGATACTACGAGCAGTACTTC. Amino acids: CASSLGQGYYEQYF.

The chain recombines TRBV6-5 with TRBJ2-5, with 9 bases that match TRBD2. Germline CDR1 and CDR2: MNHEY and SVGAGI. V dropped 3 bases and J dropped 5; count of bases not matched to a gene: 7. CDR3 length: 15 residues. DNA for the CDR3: TGTGCCAGCAGTTATGAGGCGGGGGGGCTGGAGACCCAGTACTTC. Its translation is CASSYEAGGLETQYF.

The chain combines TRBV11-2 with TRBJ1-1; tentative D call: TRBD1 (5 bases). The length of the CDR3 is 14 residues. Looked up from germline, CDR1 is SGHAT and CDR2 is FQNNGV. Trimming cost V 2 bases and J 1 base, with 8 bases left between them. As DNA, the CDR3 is TGTGCCAGCAGCTTAAGGGGTGGGAACACTGAAGCTTTCTTT. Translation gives CASSLRGGNTEAFF.

The CDR3 is CASSRQGGGQPQHF. CDR3 bases: TGTGCCAGTAGCCGACAGGGCGGAGGGCAGCCCCAGCATTTT. The V and J genes are TRBV19 and TRBJ1-5; 7 nucleotides line up with TRBD1. The ends lost 6 bases at V and 7 bases at J; junction bases unmatched: 9. This CDR3 spans 14 amino acids. Germline lookup yields CDR1 LNHDA and CDR2 SQIVND (reference sequence).

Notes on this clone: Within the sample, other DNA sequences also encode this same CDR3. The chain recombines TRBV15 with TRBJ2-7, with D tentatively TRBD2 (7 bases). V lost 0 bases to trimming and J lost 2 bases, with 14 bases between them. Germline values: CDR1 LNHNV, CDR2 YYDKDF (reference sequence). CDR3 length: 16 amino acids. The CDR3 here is CATSRERGGHTYEQYF. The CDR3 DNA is TGTGCCACCAGCAGAGAAAGGGGGGGGCACACCTACGAGCAGTACTTC.

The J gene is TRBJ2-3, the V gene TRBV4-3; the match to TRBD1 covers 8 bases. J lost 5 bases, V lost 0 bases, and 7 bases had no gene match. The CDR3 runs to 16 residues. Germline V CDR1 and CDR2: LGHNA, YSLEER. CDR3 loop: CASSQDVGQGGDTQYF. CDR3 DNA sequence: TGCGCCAGCAGCCAAGATGTCGGACAGGGTGGAGATACGCAGTATTTT.

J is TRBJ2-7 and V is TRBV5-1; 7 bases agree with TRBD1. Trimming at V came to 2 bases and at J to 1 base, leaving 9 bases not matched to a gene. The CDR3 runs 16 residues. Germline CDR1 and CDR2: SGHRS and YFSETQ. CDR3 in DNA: TGCGCCAGCAGCTTTGGATTAGGGGGCTCATCCTACGAGCAGTACTTC. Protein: CASSFGLGGSSYEQYF.

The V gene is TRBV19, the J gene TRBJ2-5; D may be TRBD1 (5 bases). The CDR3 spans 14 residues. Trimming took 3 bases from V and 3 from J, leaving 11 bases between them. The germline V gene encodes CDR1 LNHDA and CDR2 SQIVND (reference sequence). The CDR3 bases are TGTGCCAGTAGTATTCTCGCGACAGAAGAGACCCAGTACTTC. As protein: CASSILATEETQYF.

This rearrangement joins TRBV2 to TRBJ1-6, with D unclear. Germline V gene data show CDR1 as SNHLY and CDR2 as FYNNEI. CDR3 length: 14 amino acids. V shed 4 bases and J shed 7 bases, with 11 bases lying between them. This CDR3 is CASSGALLNSPLHF. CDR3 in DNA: TGTGCCAGCAGTGGCGCCCTACTGAATTCACCCCTCCACTTT.

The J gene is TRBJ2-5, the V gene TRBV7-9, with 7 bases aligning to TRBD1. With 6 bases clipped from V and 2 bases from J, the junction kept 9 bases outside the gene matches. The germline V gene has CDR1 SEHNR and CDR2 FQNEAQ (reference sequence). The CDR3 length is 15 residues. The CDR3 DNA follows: TGTGCCAGCAGTAAGACAGGGAGTTCACAAGAGACCCAGTACTTC. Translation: CASSKTGSSQETQYF.

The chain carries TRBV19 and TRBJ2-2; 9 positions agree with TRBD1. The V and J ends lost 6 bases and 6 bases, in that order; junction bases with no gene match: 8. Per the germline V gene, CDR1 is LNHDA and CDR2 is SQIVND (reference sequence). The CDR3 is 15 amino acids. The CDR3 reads CASRPGQGPPGELFF. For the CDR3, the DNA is TGTGCCAGTAGACCGGGACAGGGCCCTCCCGGGGAGCTGTTTTTT.

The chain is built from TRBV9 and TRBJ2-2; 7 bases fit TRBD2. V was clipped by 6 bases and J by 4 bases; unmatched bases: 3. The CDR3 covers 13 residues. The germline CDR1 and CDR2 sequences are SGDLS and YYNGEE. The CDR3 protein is CASTSGGTGELFF. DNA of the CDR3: TGTGCCAGCACCTCGGGGGGCACCGGGGAGCTGTTTTTT.

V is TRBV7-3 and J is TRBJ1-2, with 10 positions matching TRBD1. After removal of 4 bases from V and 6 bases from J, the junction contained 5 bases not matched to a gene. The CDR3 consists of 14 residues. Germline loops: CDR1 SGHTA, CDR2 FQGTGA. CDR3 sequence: CASSWDRGGDGYTF. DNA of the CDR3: TGTGCCAGCAGCTGGGACAGGGGTGGCGATGGCTACACCTTC. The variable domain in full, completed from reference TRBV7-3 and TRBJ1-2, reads GAGVSQTPSNKVTEKGKYVELRCDPISGHTALYWYRQSLGQGPEFLIYFQGTGAADDSGLPNDRFFAVRPEGSVSTLKIQRTERGDSAVYLCASSWDRGGDGYTFGSGTRLTVV.

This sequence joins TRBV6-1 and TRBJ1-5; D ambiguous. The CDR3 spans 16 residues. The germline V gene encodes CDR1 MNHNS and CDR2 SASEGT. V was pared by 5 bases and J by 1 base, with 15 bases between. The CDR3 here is CASSQGHSTSNQPQHF. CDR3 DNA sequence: TGTGCCAGCAGTCAAGGTCACAGTACGAGCAATCAGCCCCAGCATTTT.

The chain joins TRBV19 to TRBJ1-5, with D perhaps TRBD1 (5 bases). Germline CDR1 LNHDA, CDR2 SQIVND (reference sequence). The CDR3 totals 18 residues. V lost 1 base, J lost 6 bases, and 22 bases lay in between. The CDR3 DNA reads TGTGCCAGTAGTATAGTAGGAACAGGTTTTTCAGCGCGTCAGCCCCAGCATTTT. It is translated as CASSIVGTGFSARQPQHF.